This T cell receptor beta chain originates from a study of identical twins (dated by TCRdb to about 2016). About the study as a whole: The study deep-sequenced TCR alpha and beta repertoires from monozygotic twins, unrelated adults of various ages and cord blood to test whether fetal clonotypes persist. Replicate twin experiments were performed at different times using different library preparation protocols to rule out contamination.

The protocol used for the library was 5' RACE. The reads were generated on an Illumina HiSeq 2000. A universal primer binding site was added through template switching, and the final cDNA carried a unique molecular identifier so that TCR cDNA molecules could be counted accurately. First-strand cDNA for TCR alpha and beta chains was synthesized from specific primers in the conserved constant-segment region. To control for contamination, each cDNA library was double barcoded with a SMART-Mk sample barcode plus Illumina barcodes. Two successive PCR steps introduced TruSeq adapter sequences along with Illumina sample barcodes. The TCR alpha and beta cDNA libraries were sequenced on the Illumina HiSeq platform using custom primers. Under the source paper's analysis protocol: Unique molecular identifiers were extracted from raw reads with MiGEC, and CDR3 positions were determined with MiXCR. Recombination models were inferred per individual with the repgenHMM and IGoR tools using an EM algorithm. The tcR package in R was used for shared clonotype analysis, with sharing normalized by the product of cloneset sizes. To study raw recombination without the effects of thymic and clonal selection, out-of-frame nonproductive sequences were analyzed. Using fastp trimming at Q25 and MiXCR clonotype assembly, TCRdb reanalyzed the public sequencing data and kept in-frame beta chains. Identical CDR3 protein sequences are pooled into one entry, listed with their most common genes and DNA. The authors' filters were not applied to this entry. The sample has a few hundred thousand distinct CDR3 sequences on record, around 20% of them singletons. Approximately 12% of the sample is taken by the ten largest.

General conclusions and limits of the study: Zero-insertion analyses could be partly confounded by invariant T cells such as MAIT and iNKT, although diverse VJ usage argued against such confounding for most clonotypes. Recombination models systematically underestimated out-of-frame TCR alpha sharing in monozygotic twins but agreed with sharing between unrelated individuals. The excess sharing between twins in beta out-of-frame sequences was weaker because fewer shared sequences reduced the signal-to-noise ratio. Compared with coincidental sharing between unrelated individuals, an excess of low generation-probability sequences was observed among out-of-frame TCR alpha sequences shared between twins. Because the same donors could not be followed over many years, conclusions were based on cross-sectional statistical analysis. Fewer insertions were carried by abundant cord blood beta clonotypes, a similar but weaker trend appeared in young adult naive repertoires, and no such trend appeared in memory repertoires.

For this chain, trimming is 7 bases at the V end and 6 bases at the J end, and the number of junction bases without a gene match is 5. The CDR3 sequence holds 12 residues, the cysteine and phenylalanine included. Only CDR3 DNA remains: 36 bases, in frame from the first base. The germline V gene specifies SQVTM as CDR1 and ANQGSEA as CDR2. Only healthy Caucasian donors were included. Three unrelated non-twin adults were also sequenced: a male aged 18 to 30, a male aged 50 to 59 and a female aged 50 to 59. Miltenyi CD45RO+ enrichment and human naive T-cell isolation kits were used to isolate memory (CD45RO+) and naive T cells from PBMC. This clonotype was observed at least ten times. Its antigen specificity is not known. Base qualities were left out, and no much larger clone turns up one base away.

The chain uses TRBV29-1 and TRBJ2-1; 8 bases in the middle match TRBD1. The TCR sequence derives from a man aged 45-65 years in good health. The sequenced material came from naive T cells sorted from blood. This specimen's cell subset or site label, interpreted: cells isolated with a human naive T-cell isolation kit. CDR3 sequence: CSAAGGGNEQFF. The DNA sequence follows: TGCAGCGCCGCAGGGGGCGGCAATGAGCAGTTCTTC.